These 26 T cell receptor beta chains were all obtained from the same sample, sequenced in a study of cytomegalovirus exposure and HLA in healthy donors. Vbeta (60) and Jbeta (13) primers were used in the PCR. Only in-frame clones appear in the TCRdb table, and some are missing; sequencing was by immunoSEQ multiplex PCR. The repertoire includes 150,000 to 200,000 clones, 81% of them detected once, and about 2.2% sits in the top ten. Source material: PBMCs. These receptors all stem from a young woman in good health and CMV-seronegative.

This chain connects TRBV4-3 to TRBJ1-4; possibly TRBD1 for D (6 bases). V was shortened by 0 bases and J by 4 bases, with 15 bases between the two germline ends. Germline V CDR1 and CDR2: LGHNA, YSLEER. CDR3 length equals 17 residues. The CDR3 DNA follows: TGCGCCAGCAGCCAAGATCGTTGGGACACCTTTAATGAAAAACTGTTTTTT. Translation gives CASSQDRWDTFNEKLFF.

The chain links TRBV7-9 to TRBJ1-2, with TRBD1 as a possible D gene (5 bases). Per the germline V gene, CDR1 is SEHNR and CDR2 is FQNEAQ (reference sequence). The CDR3 covers 13 residues. Trimming pared 1 base from V and 2 bases from J, leaving 5 bases between. DNA for the CDR3: TGTGCCAGCAGCTTAGGGGGCAACTATGGCTACACCTTC. This sequence encodes CASSLGGNYGYTF.

This clone has just one count. This rearrangement joins TRBV18 to TRBJ2-5, with 7 bases matching TRBD1. Germline V gene data show CDR1 as KGHSH and CDR2 as LQKENI. J lost 0 bases, V lost 1 base, and 2 bases had no gene match. The CDR3 sequence is 15 residues long. In DNA form, the CDR3 reads TGTGCCAGCTCACCACTGGGGACAGACCAAGAGACCCAGTACTTC. It codes for CASSPLGTDQETQYF.

The V call is TRBV6-1, the J call TRBJ1-4; tentative D call: TRBD1 (6 bases). Trimming took off 7 bases at V and 5 bases at J, with 14 bases between the two ends. This CDR3 has 14 amino acids. CDR1 and CDR2 (germline): MNHNS, SASEGT. This CDR3 is CASIGGGANEKLFF. In DNA, the CDR3 is TGTGCCAGCATAGGTGGGGGGGCCAATGAAAAACTGTTTTTT.

This clone occurred once. The CDR3 DNA reads TGTGCCAGCAGTTTGTTACCTTTTTCGGTCGTGCAGTACTTC. This translates into CASSLLPFSVVQYF. The rearrangement uses TRBV27 and TRBJ2-7, with no clear D. Germline V gene sequence: CDR1 MNHEY, CDR2 SMNVEV (reference sequence). The CDR3 has 14 residues. V was cut by 3 bases and J by 9 bases, with 18 bases left in between.

The J gene is TRBJ2-3, the V gene TRBV5-1; TRBD2 matches 12 bases. V gave up 4 bases and J gave up 3 bases; unmatched junction bases: 18. The CDR3 is made up of 20 amino acids. Germline lookup yields CDR1 SGHRS and CDR2 YFSETQ. In nucleotides, the CDR3 is TGCGCCAGCAGCCTAGCCAAGACTAGCGGGGGCACGGCGGTGACAGATACGCAGTATTTT. Translating gives CASSLAKTSGGTAVTDTQYF.

This clone has just a few counts. The chain uses TRBV5-4 and TRBJ2-7; perhaps TRBD2 as D (6 bases). Deletions cut 3 bases from V and 3 bases from J, with 7 bases between. CDR3 length: 12 amino acids. Germline CDR1 reads SGHNT; CDR2 reads YYREEE (reference sequence). As DNA, the CDR3 is TGTGCCAGCAGCTCGGGGGACTACGAGCAGTACTTC. Amino acid sequence: CASSSGDYEQYF.

This clone turned up a few times. This chain joins TRBV7-6 and TRBJ1-1, with TRBD1 matching over 9 bases. This CDR3 is built from 15 residues. The ends lost 5 bases at V and 6 bases at J; junction bases unmatched: 10. The V gene's germline CDR1 is SGHVS and CDR2 FNYEAQ. CDR3 residues: CASSPTGRQGAEAFF. In DNA form, the CDR3 reads TGTGCCAGCAGCCCCACGGGCCGACAGGGGGCTGAAGCTTTCTTT.

The chain uses TRBV7-9 and TRBJ1-2; D ambiguous. V was trimmed by 2 bases and J by 5 bases, leaving 3 bases between them. The CDR3 is 11 residues long. CDR1 and CDR2 (germline): SEHNR, FQNEAQ (reference sequence). CDR3 amino acids: CASSLLYGYTF. CDR3 coding DNA: TGTGCCAGCAGCTTATTATATGGCTACACCTTC.

This clone showed up just a few times. The chain couples TRBV7-3 to TRBJ2-3; D possibly corresponds to TRBD2 (6 bases). This CDR3 is built from 14 residues. CDR1 SGHTA and CDR2 FQGTGA come from the germline V gene. Trimming removed 2 bases at V and 2 bases at J, with 8 bases between. The CDR3 DNA is TGTGCCAGCAGCTTAGGGCGGGACACAGATACGCAGTATTTT. Protein product: CASSLGRDTDTQYF.

The chain joins TRBV7-9 to TRBJ2-4, with 10 bases aligning to TRBD1. Germline V gene data show CDR1 as SEHNR and CDR2 as FQNEAQ (reference sequence). There are 16 residues in the CDR3. J lost 8 bases, V lost 0 bases, and 7 bases had no gene match. CDR3 protein: CASSLARTGGSYIQYF. The CDR3 bases are TGTGCCAGCAGCTTAGCCCGGACAGGGGGATCGTACATTCAGTACTTC.

This chain's CDR3 is CASSKQRTSNNGELFF. In DNA, the CDR3 is TGTGCCAGCAGCAAGCAGAGGACTAGCAATAACGGGGAGCTGTTTTTT. V usage is TRBV9 and J usage is TRBJ2-2; 8 bases fit TRBD2. Germline V gene data show CDR1 as SGDLS and CDR2 as YYNGEE. After removal of 4 bases from V and 7 bases from J, the junction contained 12 bases not matched to a gene. This CDR3 has 16 amino acids.

The V call is TRBV27, the J call TRBJ2-1, with TRBD2 matching 14 bases. Trimming removed 4 bases from V and 10 bases from J; junction bases left unmatched: 9. This CDR3 is built from 16 residues. Germline V gene sequence: CDR1 MNHEY, CDR2 SMNVEV (reference sequence). CDR3 protein: CASSSGTSGREREQFF. The CDR3 region has the DNA TGTGCCAGCAGTTCCGGGACTAGCGGGAGAGAAAGGGAGCAGTTCTTC.

V gene TRBV7-2 combines with J gene TRBJ1-1; perhaps TRBD1 as D (6 bases). Trimming removed 5 bases at V and 9 bases at J, with 22 bases between. CDR1 is SGHTA, CDR2 FQGNSA, per germline. The CDR3 has 15 residues. The CDR3, as DNA: TGTGCCAGCAGCCTCCACCCGGACAGTACAACCAAAGCTTTCTTT. It codes for CASSLHPDSTTKAFF.

The chain has TRBV15 and TRBJ2-1; TRBD1 is a possible D gene (6 bases). V lost 6 bases and J 3 bases, leaving 12 bases between the germline ends. The CDR3 extends over 14 amino acids. The germline CDR1 and CDR2 sequences are LNHNV and YYDKDF (reference sequence). CDR3 amino acids: CATRGAGVYNEQFF. The CDR3 region has the DNA TGTGCCACCAGGGGGGCAGGAGTCTACAATGAGCAGTTCTTC.

The rearrangement uses TRBV9 and TRBJ2-5; 10 positions match TRBD1. Germline CDR1 and CDR2: SGDLS and YYNGEE. Unmatched junction bases numbered 9, after V lost 0 bases and J lost 4 bases. The CDR3 loop spans 17 amino acids. CDR3 DNA sequence: TGTGCCAGCAGCGTAGCTGTGGGGACAGGGGTTTTAGAGACCCAGTACTTC. Its protein product is CASSVAVGTGVLETQYF.

The chain uses TRBV9 and TRBJ1-3; 7 bases match TRBD1. The CDR3 totals 15 residues. Germline V CDR1 and CDR2: SGDLS, YYNGEE. V was pared by 4 bases and J by 4 bases, with 8 bases of the junction left unmatched. CDR3 DNA sequence: TGTGCCAGCAGCCCCCAGGGGGGACCAGGAAACACCATATATTTT. Residues: CASSPQGGPGNTIYF.

This chain connects TRBV27 to TRBJ2-1, with a tentative D call TRBD1 (6 bases). V was shortened by 4 bases and J by 0 bases, with 10 bases between the two germline ends. This CDR3 region has 15 residues. Looked up from germline, CDR1 is MNHEY and CDR2 is SMNVEV (reference sequence). CDR3 loop: CASSWDMSSYNEQFF. The CDR3 coding sequence is TGTGCCAGCAGTTGGGACATGAGCTCCTACAATGAGCAGTTCTTC.

This rearrangement joins TRBV6-6 to TRBJ1-6; TRBD1 matches 7 bases. Germline loops: CDR1 MNHNY, CDR2 SVGAGI (reference sequence). CDR3 size: 13 residues. V lost 4 bases, J lost 12 bases, and 6 bases stayed unmatched. CDR3 region: CASSSSDRVPLHF. The CDR3 coding sequence is TGTGCCAGCAGTTCATCTGACAGGGTACCCCTCCACTTT.

J is TRBJ1-3 and V is TRBV5-1; tentative D call: TRBD1 (6 bases). Trimming took off 2 bases at V and 0 bases at J, with 12 bases between the two ends. The CDR3 length is 16 residues. Germline CDR1 is SGHRS and CDR2 is YFSETQ. CDR3 DNA sequence: TGCGCCAGCAGCTTCAGGGGCGCTTCCTCTGGAAACACCATATATTTT. Translated, it gives CASSFRGASSGNTIYF.

V usage is TRBV7-8 and J usage is TRBJ2-1; 10 nucleotides align to TRBD2. The V gene end was trimmed by 2 bases and the J gene end by 5 bases; junction bases not matched to a gene: 15. Germline V CDR1 and CDR2: SGHVS, FQNEAQ. The CDR3 sequence is 19 residues long. Written as DNA, the CDR3 is TGTGCCAGCAGCTTAAGTAGATCTAGCGGGAGCAGTAGCGACAATGAGCAGTTCTTC. It is translated as CASSLSRSSGSSSDNEQFF.

The V gene is TRBV10-1, the J gene TRBJ2-2; TRBD1 aligns across 7 bases. The length of the CDR3 is 17 residues. Germline CDR1 reads WNHNN; CDR2 reads SYGVQD (reference sequence). V lost 5 bases to trimming and J lost 0 bases; unmatched junction nucleotides: 9. CDR3: CASSPLGDSANTGELFF. The CDR3 DNA sequence: TGCGCCAGCAGTCCCCTAGGGGACAGCGCGAACACCGGGGAGCTGTTTTTT.

This chain joins TRBV19 and TRBJ2-3, with D maybe TRBD2 (5 bases). The germline CDR1 and CDR2 sequences are LNHDA and SQIVND (reference sequence). CDR3 length: 13 amino acids. The V end lost 7 bases, the J end lost 5 bases, and 13 bases lay between the germline ends. CDR3 DNA sequence: TGTGCCAGTAAAAGGGAGTGGGGAGATACGCAGTATTTT. Translation: CASKREWGDTQYF.

The chain is built from TRBV5-6 and TRBJ1-3; D unclear. V lost 0 bases, J lost 0 bases, and 10 bases lay in between. The CDR3 has 16 amino acids. Germline V gene lookup returns CDR1 SGHDT and CDR2 YYEEEE. This chain's CDR3 is CASSLAAAYSGNTIYF. CDR3 DNA sequence: TGTGCCAGCAGCTTGGCCGCGGCATACTCTGGAAACACCATATATTTT.

The rearrangement links TRBV4-1 to TRBJ2-7; tentatively, D is TRBD1 (8 bases). Germline CDR1 reads MGHRA; CDR2 reads YSYEKL. The CDR3 contains 16 residues. V was clipped by 1 base and J by 0 bases, with 13 bases between them. The CDR3 nucleotides read TGCGCCAGCAGCCAAGGCGGGGGACAGGCCTCCTACGAGCAGTACTTC. This gives the protein CASSQGGGQASYEQYF.

The V call is TRBV2, the J call TRBJ1-2; D not resolved. The CDR3 is made up of 13 amino acids. V lost 3 bases and J 5 bases, leaving 10 bases between the germline ends. Germline-derived CDR1 and CDR2 are SNHLY and FYNNEI. CDR3 sequence reads: CASSDHSPYGYTF. CDR3 nucleotide sequence: TGTGCCAGCAGTGACCACTCCCCATATGGCTACACCTTC.